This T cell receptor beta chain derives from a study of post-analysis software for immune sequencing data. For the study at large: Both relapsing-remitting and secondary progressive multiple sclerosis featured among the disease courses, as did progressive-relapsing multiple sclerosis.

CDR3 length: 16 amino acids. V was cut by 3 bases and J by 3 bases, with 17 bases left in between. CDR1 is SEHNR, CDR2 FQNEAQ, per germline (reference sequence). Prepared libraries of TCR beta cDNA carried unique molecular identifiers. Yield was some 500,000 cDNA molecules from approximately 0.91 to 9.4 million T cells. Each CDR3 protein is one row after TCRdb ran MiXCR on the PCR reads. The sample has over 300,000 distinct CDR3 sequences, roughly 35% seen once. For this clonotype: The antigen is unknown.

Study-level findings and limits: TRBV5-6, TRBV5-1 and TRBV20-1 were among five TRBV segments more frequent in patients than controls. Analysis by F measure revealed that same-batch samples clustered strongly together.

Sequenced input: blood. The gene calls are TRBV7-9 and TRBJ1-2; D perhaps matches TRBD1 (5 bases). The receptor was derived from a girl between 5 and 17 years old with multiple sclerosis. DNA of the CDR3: TGTGCCAGCAGCTTCCCACCGGGGGGGAAGGACTATGGCTACACCTTC. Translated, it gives CASSFPPGGKDYGYTF.